Presented here are 2 T cell receptor beta chains from one specimen sequenced in a study of T cell changes during pregnancy in multiple sclerosis. TCRdb's copy holds only in-frame clones and misses some; the assay was immunoSEQ multiplex PCR. The data contain more than 55,000 clones, about 90% of them seen just once; the ten biggest clones take up around 6.8%. The source was peripheral blood, collected in the third trimester of pregnancy. These receptor sequences come from a female donor in good health, enrolled as a control in a pregnancy study.

The CDR3 nucleotides read TGTGCCAGCAGGACCGGGACAGGCGGCTATACGCAGTATTTT. It specifies CASRTGTGGYTQYF. The V gene is TRBV2, the J gene TRBJ2-3; 8 bases match TRBD1. The germline CDR1 and CDR2 sequences are SNHLY and FYNNEI. J gave up 7 bases and V 6 bases, and 9 bases lay outside the gene matches. The CDR3 consists of 14 residues.

The chain employs TRBV12-5 and TRBJ2-1, with TRBD2 identical over 15 bases. CDR1 is LGHNT, CDR2 FRNRAP, per germline. The CDR3 extends over 16 amino acids. V trimming: 2 bases; J trimming: 13 bases; junction bases outside the gene matches: 9. CDR3 loop: CASGLSGLAGGVQQFF. As DNA, the CDR3 is TGTGCTAGTGGTTTGAGCGGACTAGCGGGAGGGGTTCAACAGTTCTTC.